This T cell receptor beta chain was documented in a study of OX40 agonist ivuxolimab in advanced cancers. Clones were read by immunoSEQ multiplex PCR, and TCRdb kept only the in-frame ones, dropping some. Found here are about 16,000 clones, approximately 80% of them singletons; the top ten hold over 9%. Details on this clone: Its antigen is unknown.

Germline V gives CDR1 LGHNA, CDR2 YNFKEQ. This CDR3 comprises 19 residues. V lost 1 base to trimming and J lost 2 bases, with 21 bases between them. Findings of the study overall: On average, a greater number of expanded clones characterised CD8+ T cells relative to CD4+.

Specimen: CD4+ or CD8+ T cells sorted from blood, collected in a trial of the OX40 agonist ivuxolimab. This chain connects TRBV4-2 to TRBJ2-1; perhaps TRBD1 as D (5 bases). The sequence came from an adult with an advanced solid tumor such as melanoma, head and neck, liver or kidney cancer. The CDR3 here is CASSQVPILATAPYNEQFF. The CDR3 nucleotides read TGTGCCAGCAGCCAAGTCCCGATTTTGGCGACAGCACCCTACAATGAGCAGTTCTTC.